Listed below are T cell receptor beta chains from one sample, sequenced in a study of T cell changes during pregnancy in multiple sclerosis. Only in-frame clones appear in the TCRdb table, and some are missing; sequencing was by immunoSEQ multiplex PCR. Here the sample spans roughly 80,000 clones, about 91% being singletons. The sample in question was peripheral blood, obtained before pregnancy. The receptor source for this set is a female donor with multiple sclerosis, enrolled in a pregnancy study. Each CDR3 is given with its conserved first and last residue. Fields, in order: V gene, clone size, J gene, D gene, CDR3 DNA, CDR3 protein. A D gene is named only where the DNA matches it firmly. Clone size is shown for a subset of rows, as once, few, many or a class of expanded clone.

TRBV9	NA	TRBJ1-2	TRBD1	TGTGCCAGCAGCCCTGGGACAGGGGGGGTCTATGGCTACACCTTC	CASSPGTGGVYGYTF
TRBV28	NA	TRBJ2-5	TRBD1	TGTGCCACTACGGGACAGAGAGAGACCCAGTACTTC	CATTGQRETQYF
TRBV7-7	NA	TRBJ2-5	NA	TGTGCTAGCAGCTTAGCGCAGGAGGGCGGAGAGACCCAGTACTTC	CASSLAQEGGETQYF
TRBV15	NA	TRBJ1-2	TRBD1	TGTGCCACCAGCAGGACAGGGGGCTATGGCTACACCTTC	CATSRTGGYGYTF
TRBV7-2	once	TRBJ2-1	TRBD2	TGTGCCAGCAGGCCTATAGCGGGGGGGCGTAATGAGCAGTTCTTC	CASRPIAGGRNEQFF
TRBV7-3	NA	TRBJ2-7	TRBD2	TGTGCCAGCAGCTTAACAGGCGGGGGAAACTCCTACGAGCAGTACTTC	CASSLTGGGNSYEQYF
TRBV21-1	NA	TRBJ1-1	NA	TGTGCCAGCAGCAAAGCAGAGTGGGGGGACACTGAAGCTTTCTTT	CASSKAEWGDTEAFF
TRBV10-3	NA	TRBJ1-1	TRBD1	TGTGCCATCAGCGGGACAGCCGGGGACACTGAAGCTTTCTTT	CAISGTAGDTEAFF
TRBV11-2	NA	TRBJ1-2	NA	TGTGCCAGCAGCCAGACTCTAGGTGGTGGCTACACCTTC	CASSQTLGGGYTF
TRBV7-3	NA	TRBJ1-5	TRBD1	TGTGCCAGCAGCTACCGGACAGGGCGGGGAAGCAATCAGCCCCAGCATTTT	CASSYRTGRGSNQPQHF
TRBV9	NA	TRBJ2-3	NA	TGTGCCAGCAGCGTAGATCCAGGGGGGGATACGCAGTATTTT	CASSVDPGGDTQYF
TRBV29-1	NA	TRBJ1-4	TRBD1	TGCAGCGTTGGCCACGGGACAGCTAATGAAAAACTGTTTTTT	CSVGHGTANEKLFF
TRBV11-2	NA	TRBJ1-6	NA	TGTGCCAGCAGCCGCACCAGGGTCTCACCCCTCCACTTT	CASSRTRVSPLHF
TRBV29-1	NA	TRBJ1-1	TRBD1	TGCAGCGTTGTGGACAGGGGCGCTGGGGACACTGAAGCTTTCTTT	CSVVDRGAGDTEAFF
TRBV11-2	NA	TRBJ2-3	TRBD2	TGTGCCAGCAGCCGCCAAGCAACTAGCGGCGCCACAGATACGCAGTATTTT	CASSRQATSGATDTQYF
TRBV5-4	NA	TRBJ2-7	NA	TGTGCCAGCAGCATGGGGCCGAAAACCTACGAGCAGTACTTC	CASSMGPKTYEQYF
TRBV4-3	NA	TRBJ2-7	TRBD1	TGCGCCAGCAGCCAAGGGCCCGCAGGGGGATACGAGCAGTACTTC	CASSQGPAGGYEQYF
TRBV7-6	once	TRBJ1-1	TRBD1	TGTGCCAGCAGCTTACGACAGGGGTTTACTGAAGCTTTCTTT	CASSLRQGFTEAFF
TRBV11-3	once	TRBJ1-1	NA	TGTGCCAGCAGCTTAGAGTCGTACACTGAAGCTTTCTTT	CASSLESYTEAFF
TRBV5-4	NA	TRBJ2-5	TRBD1	TGTGCCAGCAGCTCGACAGGGGCCGCGAGATCGGCCCAGTACTTC	CASSSTGAARSAQYF
TRBV7-2	NA	TRBJ2-5	NA	TGTGCCAGCAGCTTAGACCGGCAGGGGGGGACCCAGTACTTC	CASSLDRQGGTQYF
TRBV7-3	NA	TRBJ2-1	NA	TGTGCCAGCAGCTTGAACAGCGGGTCGTACAATGAGCAGTTCTTC	CASSLNSGSYNEQFF
TRBV5-1	NA	TRBJ2-3	NA	TGCGCCAGCAGCTTGGGGACAGCGGAGGATACGCAGTATTTT	CASSLGTAEDTQYF
TRBV19	NA	TRBJ1-4	TRBD1	TGTGCCAGTAGTTCGACAGGGATAATTTCTCCCACGAGTGAAAAACTGTTTTTT	CASSSTGIISPTSEKLFF
TRBV5-6	NA	TRBJ1-5	TRBD1	TGTGCCAGCACCCGGAGGGGTCGGGACAGCTTTACCAATCAGCCCCAGCATTTT	CASTRRGRDSFTNQPQHF
TRBV9	NA	TRBJ1-2	NA	TGTGCCAGCAGCGTAGGCCAGTTTTTTAACTATGGCTACACCTTC	CASSVGQFFNYGYTF
TRBV11-2	NA	TRBJ2-6	TRBD2	TGTGCCAGCAGCTCCAAGGCCGGGAGGGTATCGTCTGGGGCCAACGTCCTGACTTTC	CASSSKAGRVSSGANVLTF
TRBV15	NA	TRBJ1-1	TRBD1	TGTGCCACCAGCAGGGGGACAGGGCGGAACACTGAAGCTTTCTTT	CATSRGTGRNTEAFF
TRBV28	once	TRBJ1-1	NA	TGTGCCAGCAGTTTCCCCGACAGGCCCAACACTGAAGCTTTCTTT	CASSFPDRPNTEAFF
TRBV5-1	NA	TRBJ2-5	TRBD1	TGCGCCAGCAGCATCCGACAGGGTCGGGAGACCCAGTACTTC	CASSIRQGRETQYF
TRBV27	NA	TRBJ2-7	TRBD1	TGTGCCAGCACCTTCCTCGGGACAGGGGGCGGCGAGCAGTACTTC	CASTFLGTGGGEQYF
TRBV30	few	TRBJ1-1	NA	TGTGCTTCAACAGGGAACACTGAAGCTTTCTTT	CASTGNTEAFF
TRBV5-1	NA	TRBJ2-1	NA	TGCGCCAGCAGGGAGGGGTACAATGAGCAGTTCTTC	CASREGYNEQFF
TRBV5-1	once	TRBJ1-1	NA	TGCGCCAGCAGCTTGGTAGGGGTGGGTGAAGCTTTCTTT	CASSLVGVGEAFF
TRBV11-2	NA	TRBJ1-3	TRBD1	TGTGCCAGCAGCTTATCCTTCACAGGGGCTGGAAACACCATATATTTT	CASSLSFTGAGNTIYF
TRBV2	NA	TRBJ2-1	TRBD1	TGTGCCAGCAGGTCAAACAGGGGTGGATACAATGAGCAGTTCTTC	CASRSNRGGYNEQFF
TRBV6-6	NA	TRBJ1-4	TRBD1	TGTGCCAGCAGTTACTCCGCACAGGGGTATGAAAAACTGTTTTTT	CASSYSAQGYEKLFF
TRBV7-3	NA	TRBJ2-2	TRBD2	TGTGCCAGCAGCTTTTTTCCTTTCGGGGGGTGGAACACCGGGGAGCTGTTTTTT	CASSFFPFGGWNTGELFF
TRBV7-9	NA	TRBJ1-1	NA	TGTGCCAGCAGCTTCGCTGAAGCTTTCTTT	CASSFAEAFF
TRBV23-1	NA	TRBJ2-1	NA	TGCGCCAGCAGCCCCACCTACTACAACTATGAGCAGTTCTTC	CASSPTYYNYEQFF
TRBV7-9	NA	TRBJ2-7	NA	TGTGCCAGCAGCCTAAATAGCGCTGTCTACGAGCAGTACTTC	CASSLNSAVYEQYF
TRBV4-3	NA	TRBJ2-3	NA	TGCGCCAGCAGCCAAGATTCTAGCACAGATACGCAGTATTTT	CASSQDSSTDTQYF
TRBV5-5	NA	TRBJ2-5	TRBD2	TGTGCCAGCAGCTCACGGCGGGGGGCCCCAGTGGGGGAAGAGACCCAGTACTTC	CASSSRRGAPVGEETQYF
TRBV6-1	NA	TRBJ2-1	NA	TGTGCCAGCAGTCCGACCCGAGGTCCGGAGCAGTTCTTC	CASSPTRGPEQFF
TRBV11-2	NA	TRBJ2-7	NA	TGTGCCAGCAGCCCGACTTCCGACGAGCAGTACTTC	CASSPTSDEQYF